The 20 T cell receptor beta chains presented below share a single source sample, sequenced in a study of graft-versus-host responses after intestinal transplantation. Assay: immunoSEQ multiplex PCR; the TCRdb copy retains only in-frame clones and omits some. The sample includes around 100,000 clones, roughly 93% of them seen just once. The antigens for these receptors are not known. Sequencing was performed on unstimulated CD8+ T cells sorted from spleen or lymph node cells, taken before intestinal transplant. The receptor source for this set is a human donor who received an intestinal transplant.

The CDR3 DNA sequence: TGTGCCAGCAGCTTGCCTGGGGAGGGAGGAGAGACCCAGTACTTC. Protein: CASSLPGEGGETQYF. The V call is TRBV5-8, the J call TRBJ2-5; 7 bases fit TRBD2. Germline CDR1 SGHTS, CDR2 YDEGEE. After removal of 1 base from V and 4 bases from J, the junction contained 7 bases not matched to a gene. The CDR3 consists of 15 residues. Full variable domain (outside the CDR3, taken from reference TRBV5-8 and TRBJ2-5): EAGVTQSPTHLIKTRGQQATLRCSPISGHTSVYWYQQALGLGLQFLLWYDEGEERNRGNFPPRFSGRQFPNYSSELNVNALELEDSALYLCASSLPGEGGETQYFGPGTRLLVL.

The chain's CDR3 is CASSLVSTDTQYF. The CDR3 bases are TGCGCCAGCAGCTTGGTTAGCACAGATACGCAGTATTTT. The chain links TRBV5-1 to TRBJ2-3; no firm D call. V was shortened by 0 bases and J by 0 bases, with 2 bases between the two germline ends. The CDR3 runs 13 residues. Looked up from germline, CDR1 is SGHRS and CDR2 is YFSETQ.

This chain connects TRBV6-5 to TRBJ2-7; D is perhaps TRBD2 (6 bases). This CDR3 has 13 amino acids. V was clipped by 6 bases and J by 2 bases, with 11 bases between them. Germline-derived CDR1 and CDR2 are MNHEY and SVGAGI. The CDR3 here is CASSRSGPYEQYF. In nucleotides, the CDR3 is TGTGCCAGCAGCCGTAGCGGTCCCTACGAGCAGTACTTC.

The chain uses TRBV4-1 and TRBJ1-1; 8 bases map to TRBD1. Germline loops: CDR1 MGHRA, CDR2 YSYEKL. This CDR3 has 15 residues. V trimming: 4 bases; J trimming: 3 bases; junction bases outside the gene matches: 7. The CDR3 DNA reads as TGCGCCAGCAGCCCCCATTTGACAGGGGACACTGAAGCTTTCTTT. As protein: CASSPHLTGDTEAFF.

CDR3 sequence: CASSLNRGSITEAFF. The CDR3 DNA sequence: TGTGCCAGCAGCCTTAACAGGGGGTCAATCACTGAAGCTTTCTTT. The chain joins TRBV5-4 to TRBJ1-1; 8 bases align to TRBD1. Germline CDR1 and CDR2: SGHNT and YYREEE (reference sequence). The V gene end was trimmed by 4 bases and the J gene end by 4 bases; junction bases not matched to a gene: 9. The CDR3 extends over 15 amino acids.

The rearrangement links TRBV9 to TRBJ1-3; 8 nucleotides match TRBD1. Germline CDR1 reads SGDLS; CDR2 reads YYNGEE. The ends lost 3 bases at V and 3 bases at J; junction bases unmatched: 5. The CDR3 contains 15 residues. The CDR3 DNA follows: TGTGCCAGCAGCGCCGGACAGGGCATTGGAAACACCATATATTTT. The encoded protein is CASSAGQGIGNTIYF. Combining the CDR3 with reference TRBV9 and TRBJ1-3 gives the whole variable domain DSGVTQTPKHLITATGQRVTLRCSPRSGDLSVYWYQQSLDQGLQFLIQYYNGEERAKGNILERFSAQQFPDLHSELNLSSLELGDSALYFCASSAGQGIGNTIYFGEGSWLTVV.

The chain has TRBV9 and TRBJ1-4; D may be TRBD1 (6 bases). V dropped 0 bases and J dropped 7 bases, with 13 bases sitting between them. This CDR3 region has 15 residues. Germline V lookup: CDR1 SGDLS, CDR2 YYNGEE. The CDR3 DNA follows: TGTGCCAGCAGCGTAGGCGGGGGGCTGCGTGAAAAACTGTTTTTT. Amino acids: CASSVGGGLREKLFF.

CDR3 coding DNA: TGTGCCTGGAATCCCGCCCCCCGAGAGACCCAGTACTTC. This codes for CAWNPAPRETQYF. The rearrangement uses TRBV30 and TRBJ2-5; unclear D gene. Germline lookup yields CDR1 GTSNPN and CDR2 SVGIG (reference sequence). Trimming stripped 4 bases from V and 4 bases from J, with 13 bases between. This CDR3 is 13 amino acids long.

J is TRBJ2-1 and V is TRBV5-4, with 12 nucleotides matching TRBD2. The V segment lost 4 bases and the J segment 5 bases; nucleotides outside the gene matches: 4. CDR3 size: 15 residues. CDR1 and CDR2 (germline): SGHNT, YYREEE (reference sequence). The DNA of the CDR3 is TGTGCCAGCAGCCCCCCTAGCGGGGGGGACAATGAGCAGTTCTTC. Its translation is CASSPPSGGDNEQFF.

CDR3 DNA sequence: TGTGCCAGCAGCTTAGGGAGCGCGGGCGGCTCCTACGAGCAGTACTTC. Its translation is CASSLGSAGGSYEQYF. This chain joins TRBV11-1 and TRBJ2-7, with D possibly matching TRBD2 (5 bases). Germline CDR1 reads SGHAT; CDR2 reads FQDESV (reference sequence). The CDR3 spans 16 residues. With 1 base removed from V and 0 bases from J, the gap between germline ends came to 13 bases.

The chain carries TRBV9 and TRBJ2-3; possibly TRBD2 for D (6 bases). CDR1 and CDR2 from the germline V gene are SGDLS and YYNGEE. The V end lost 4 bases, the J end lost 0 bases, and 9 bases lay between the germline ends. This CDR3 spans 14 amino acids. DNA for the CDR3: TGTGCCAGCAGCTCGAGCGGGAGCACAGATACGCAGTATTTT. Translation: CASSSSGSTDTQYF.

The chain joins TRBV7-9 to TRBJ2-2; 7 bases agree with TRBD2. The CDR3 has 16 amino acids. Germline V gene sequence: CDR1 SEHNR, CDR2 FQNEAQ (reference sequence). The J segment lost 2 bases and the V segment lost 5 bases, leaving 8 bases of the junction unmatched. CDR3 bases: TGTGCCAGCAGCCCCAGCCGGGGGGAAAACACCGGGGAGCTGTTTTTT. Translating gives CASSPSRGENTGELFF. The full variable domain, with the rest looked up from reference TRBV7-9 and TRBJ2-2, is DTGVSQNPRHKITKRGQNVTFRCDPISEHNRLYWYRQTLGQGPEFLTYFQNEAQLEKSRLLSDRFSAERPKGSFSTLEIQRTEQGDSAMYLCASSPSRGENTGELFFGEGSRLTVL.

The chain recombines TRBV2 with TRBJ2-6; 8 bases match TRBD1. This CDR3 is 16 amino acids long. Trimming took 6 bases from V and 3 from J; bases not matched to a gene: 7. CDR1 and CDR2 from the germline V gene are SNHLY and FYNNEI. The chain's CDR3 is CASSGQGSLGANVLTF. The DNA of the CDR3 is TGTGCCAGCAGCGGACAGGGATCTCTTGGGGCCAACGTCCTGACTTTC.

In its sample, this clone was seen once. The CDR3 loop is CSVVLSGGAETQYF. The CDR3 region has the DNA TGCAGCGTTGTATTGAGCGGGGGGGCGGAGACCCAGTACTTC. V and J are TRBV29-1 and TRBJ2-5; 10 nucleotides agree with TRBD2. Germline V lookup: CDR1 SQVTM, CDR2 ANQGSEA. Germline trimming cut 4 bases from V and 5 bases from J; bases unmatched to any gene: 7. The CDR3 has 14 residues.

The chain has TRBV4-1 and TRBJ2-6, with 9 bases aligning to TRBD1. There are 19 residues in the CDR3. J lost 0 bases, V lost 5 bases, and 11 bases had no gene match. The germline V gene has CDR1 MGHRA and CDR2 YSYEKL. CDR3 region: CASSEGTGITSSGANVLTF. CDR3 DNA: TGCGCCAGCAGCGAAGGGACAGGGATTACATCCTCTGGGGCCAACGTCCTGACTTTC.

This chain uses TRBV11-3 with TRBJ2-1, with 9 bases identical to TRBD1. Germline CDR1 reads SGHNT; CDR2 reads YENEEA. The CDR3 totals 14 residues. J lost 7 bases, V lost 5 bases, and 6 bases had no gene match. In DNA, the CDR3 is TGTGCCAGCAGCGCAGCACAGGGGGCGAATGAGCAGTTCTTC. Amino acid sequence: CASSAAQGANEQFF.

The chain joins TRBV5-4 to TRBJ2-1; unclear D gene. Trimming took 7 bases from V and 0 from J, leaving 11 bases between them. The CDR3 has 14 amino acids. Per the germline V gene, CDR1 is SGHNT and CDR2 is YYREEE (reference sequence). For the CDR3, the DNA is TGTGCCAGCCGGGTAACCGTCTCCTACAATGAGCAGTTCTTC. Amino acids: CASRVTVSYNEQFF. Complete variable domain (other parts from reference TRBV5-4 and TRBJ2-1): ETGVTQSPTHLIKTRGQQVTLRCSSQSGHNTVSWYQQALGQGPQFIFQYYREEENGRGNFPPRFSGLQFPNYSSELNVNALELDDSALYLCASRVTVSYNEQFFGPGTRLTVL.

This sequence joins TRBV7-6 and TRBJ1-6; 10 bases fit TRBD1. The germline CDR1 and CDR2 sequences are SGHVS and FNYEAQ. Germline trimming cut 0 bases from V and 8 bases from J; bases unmatched to any gene: 4. The CDR3 sequence is 16 residues long. CDR3 residues: CASSLAGTGVDSPLHF. CDR3 DNA sequence: TGTGCCAGCAGCTTAGCCGGGACAGGGGTAGATTCACCCCTCCACTTT.

The chain is built from TRBV11-3 and TRBJ1-1, with D possibly matching TRBD1 (5 bases). The CDR3 consists of 15 residues. V was trimmed by 5 bases and J by 1 base, leaving 14 bases between them. CDR1 is SGHNT and CDR2 is YENEEA in the germline V gene. Here the CDR3 DNA reads TGTGCCAGCAGCCCCCGGGGCGGGCAGAACACTGAAGCTTTCTTT. Translation: CASSPRGGQNTEAFF.

The chain joins TRBV27 to TRBJ2-1; D not resolved. The CDR3 sequence is 11 residues long. V lost 5 bases and J 5 bases, leaving 4 bases between the germline ends. The V gene's germline CDR1 is MNHEY and CDR2 SMNVEV (reference sequence). The CDR3 loop reads CASSLHNEQFF. In DNA form, the CDR3 reads TGTGCCAGCAGTCTACACAATGAGCAGTTCTTC.